This is a list of T cell receptor beta chains from one sample in a study of blood T cell repertoires in COVID-19. The data were produced by immunoSEQ multiplex PCR, yet TCRdb's version contains in-frame clones alone and is incomplete. The data contain approximately 72,000 clones, 70% to 90% of them singletons. Material: peripheral blood. Every receptor here comes from a man in his fifties with acute or convalescent COVID-19. Both conserved end residues are part of each CDR3. Each record gives: D gene, J gene, clone size, V gene, CDR3 DNA, CDR3 protein. The D gene is left open where the match is weak. Rows may omit the clone size; those that give it use once, few, many or a size class.

D: TRBD1
J: TRBJ2-3
size: .
V: TRBV2
DNA: TGTGCCAGCGGGGGGACAGGGTGGACAGATACGCAGTATTTT
CDR3: CASGGTGWTDTQYF

D: TRBD2
J: TRBJ2-3
size: once
V: TRBV18
DNA: TGTGCCAGCTCATCAGGACTAGCGGGGACCACAGATACGCAGTATTTT
CDR3: CASSSGLAGTTDTQYF

D: TRBD1
J: TRBJ2-3
size: few
V: TRBV5-1
DNA: TGCGCCAGCAGCCGCACAGGGGGCAGAGGATCAGACACAGATACGCAGTATTTT
CDR3: CASSRTGGRGSDTDTQYF

D: .
J: TRBJ1-2
size: .
V: TRBV5-1
DNA: TGCGCCAGCAGCTTTGGGGCAGCAGGGCCCCTTGACTATGGCTACACCTTC
CDR3: CASSFGAAGPLDYGYTF

D: TRBD1
J: TRBJ1-5
size: .
V: TRBV6-5
DNA: TGTGCCAGCAGTAAGACAGGGGGAGAACAGCCCCAGCATTTT
CDR3: CASSKTGGEQPQHF

D: .
J: TRBJ2-1
size: few
V: TRBV30
DNA: TGTGCCTGGAGTGTAGGTGGGGGGGCGAACAATGAGCAGTTCTTC
CDR3: CAWSVGGGANNEQFF

D: .
J: TRBJ1-2
size: .
V: TRBV7-2
DNA: TGTGCCAGCAGCCAAAGGAGGACCACTAACTATGGCTACACCTTC
CDR3: CASSQRRTTNYGYTF

D: .
J: TRBJ2-2
size: few
V: TRBV5-4
DNA: TGTGCCAGCAGCTTGAGCCTGGTCTCCGGGGAGCTGTTTTTT
CDR3: CASSLSLVSGELFF

D: TRBD2
J: TRBJ2-7
size: .
V: TRBV5-1
DNA: TGCGCCAGCAGCTCCACACCCGGGACTAGCGCCTACGAGCAGTACTTC
CDR3: CASSSTPGTSAYEQYF

D: .
J: TRBJ1-6
size: once
V: TRBV7-6
DNA: TGTGCCAGCAGCGTTTCAGCGGACTATAATTCACCCCTCCACTTT
CDR3: CASSVSADYNSPLHF

D: .
J: TRBJ2-3
size: .
V: TRBV25-1
DNA: TGTGCCAGCAGTGACGTCTCTCAGGGTCTAGATACGCAGTATTTT
CDR3: CASSDVSQGLDTQYF

D: TRBD2
J: TRBJ2-2
size: .
V: TRBV4-2
DNA: TGTGCCAGCCGCGCCTCGGGGGGAAACACCGGGGAGCTGTTTTTT
CDR3: CASRASGGNTGELFF

D: .
J: TRBJ1-2
size: .
V: TRBV28
DNA: TGTGCCAGCAGTTTGCAGGGGTTTAGCTATGGCTACACCTTC
CDR3: CASSLQGFSYGYTF

D: TRBD2
J: TRBJ2-3
size: .
V: TRBV14
DNA: TGTGCCAGCAGCCAAGACCTCAGGGGACTAGCGGGGACAGATACGCAGTATTTT
CDR3: CASSQDLRGLAGTDTQYF

D: .
J: TRBJ2-5
size: .
V: TRBV5-4
DNA: TGTGCCAGCAGCCCGGGCGGGGCCGGGGAGACCCAGTACTTC
CDR3: CASSPGGAGETQYF

D: TRBD2
J: TRBJ2-5
size: few
V: TRBV4-1
DNA: TGCGCCAGCAGCCTCCTACCGGGGGGAGAACAAGAGACCCAGTACTTC
CDR3: CASSLLPGGEQETQYF

D: TRBD2
J: TRBJ2-1
size: .
V: TRBV5-4
DNA: TGTGCCAGCAGCCCGACCGGGACTAGTAGGGATGAGCAGTTCTTC
CDR3: CASSPTGTSRDEQFF

D: TRBD1
J: TRBJ1-5
size: few
V: TRBV5-5
DNA: TGTGCCAGCAGCCAAACAGGGGATAGTCAGCCCCAGCATTTT
CDR3: CASSQTGDSQPQHF

D: TRBD1
J: TRBJ1-2
size: .
V: TRBV9
DNA: TGTGCCAGCAGCGTAGGAAGGGACAGGGCCTATGGCTACACCTTC
CDR3: CASSVGRDRAYGYTF

D: .
J: TRBJ2-2
size: few
V: TRBV9
DNA: TGTGCCAGCAGCCGCCGGGACACCTTTCCCGGGGAGCTGTTTTTT
CDR3: CASSRRDTFPGELFF

D: TRBD1
J: TRBJ2-5
size: .
V: TRBV5-1
DNA: TGCGCCAGCAGCTTCCTTTCACCGGGACAGAGCCAAGAGACCCAGTACTTC
CDR3: CASSFLSPGQSQETQYF

D: TRBD1
J: TRBJ1-1
size: .
V: TRBV4-1
DNA: TGCGCCAGCAGCCAAGATGTAATACAGGGGTACACTGAAGCTTTCTTT
CDR3: CASSQDVIQGYTEAFF

D: .
J: TRBJ1-4
size: .
V: TRBV5-4
DNA: TGTGCCAGCAGCTTGGGAGCGGCAGCAACTAATGAAAAACTGTTTTTT
CDR3: CASSLGAAATNEKLFF

D: .
J: TRBJ1-5
size: few
V: TRBV2
DNA: TGTGCCAGCAGACTCGACAGCGATAGCAATCAGCCCCAGCATTTT
CDR3: CASRLDSDSNQPQHF

D: TRBD1
J: TRBJ1-2
size: .
V: TRBV2
DNA: TGTGCCAGCAGGGGGGACAGGGTAAACTATGGCTACACCTTC
CDR3: CASRGDRVNYGYTF

D: .
J: TRBJ1-5
size: few
V: TRBV6-6
DNA: TGTGCCAGCAGTTGGTCACAGGGCAATCAGCCCCAGCATTTT
CDR3: CASSWSQGNQPQHF

D: .
J: TRBJ2-2
size: once
V: TRBV7-3
DNA: TGTGCCAGCAGCTTAAGGCCCAGGGGTTCCAGTAACACCGGGGAGCTGTTTTTT
CDR3: CASSLRPRGSSNTGELFF

D: TRBD2
J: TRBJ2-3
size: .
V: TRBV7-6
DNA: TGTGCCAGCAGCTTAAGACTAGCGGGCGGTCGAGATACGCAGTATTTT
CDR3: CASSLRLAGGRDTQYF

D: .
J: TRBJ1-2
size: .
V: TRBV19
DNA: TGTGCCAGTAGTATACGAGGGTTTTATGGCTACACCTTC
CDR3: CASSIRGFYGYTF

D: TRBD1
J: TRBJ1-5
size: .
V: TRBV28
DNA: TGTGCCAGCAGTCCACCGGGACAGGGGAGTCAGCCCCAGCATTTT
CDR3: CASSPPGQGSQPQHF